This T cell receptor (beta chain) was captured in a study of cytomegalovirus exposure and HLA in healthy donors. With respect to this clone: Its cognate antigen is unknown.

The PCR made use of 60 Vbeta and 13 Jbeta primers. Here immunoSEQ multiplex PCR was the method, and the copy in TCRdb shows in-frame clones only, minus some. The sample has around 62,000 clones, just under 80% seen once. Points from the study as a whole: Most subjects had HLA-A and HLA-B alleles reportedly predicted accurately by TCR beta sequences. A missense DCLRE1C variant was associated with V- and J-gene trimming of TCR beta chains in a later analysis, and an independent cohort replicated the association.

The receptor comes from a man aged 40-49 years in good health and CMV-seronegative. Sequenced input: PBMCs.

CDR3 loop: CASSDLQGLDGANVLTF. In nucleotides, the CDR3 is TGTGCCAGCAGTGACTTACAGGGACTAGATGGGGCCAACGTCCTGACTTTC. V usage is TRBV6-1 and J usage is TRBJ2-6; TRBD2 aligns across 8 bases. V shed 3 bases and J 3 bases; nucleotides not matched to a gene: 7. This CDR3 spans 17 amino acids. Germline V gene lookup returns CDR1 MNHNS and CDR2 SASEGT.